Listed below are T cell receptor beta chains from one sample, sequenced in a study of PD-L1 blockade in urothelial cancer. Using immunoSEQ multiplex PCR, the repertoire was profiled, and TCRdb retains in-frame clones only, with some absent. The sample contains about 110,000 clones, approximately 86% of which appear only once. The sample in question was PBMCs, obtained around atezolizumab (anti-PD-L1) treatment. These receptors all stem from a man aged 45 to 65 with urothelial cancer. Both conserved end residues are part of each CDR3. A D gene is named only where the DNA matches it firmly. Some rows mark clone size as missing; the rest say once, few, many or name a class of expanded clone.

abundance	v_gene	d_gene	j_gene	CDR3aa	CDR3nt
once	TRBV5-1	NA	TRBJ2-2	CASSLGQTWTGELFF	TGCGCCAGCAGCTTGGGACAGACGTGGACCGGGGAGCTGTTTTTT
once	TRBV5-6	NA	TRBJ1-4	CASSPWHSENEKLFF	TGTGCCAGCAGCCCCTGGCACAGTGAGAATGAAAAACTGTTTTTT
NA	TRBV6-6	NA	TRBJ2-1	CASSPGNNEQFF	TGTGCCAGCAGCCCGGGGAACAATGAGCAGTTCTTC
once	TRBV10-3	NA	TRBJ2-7	CAISERGRTSYEQYF	TGTGCCATCAGTGAACGGGGGAGGACCTCCTACGAGCAGTACTTC
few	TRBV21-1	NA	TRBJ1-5	CASSKVRQNNQPQHF	TGTGCCAGCAGCAAAGTGAGACAGAACAATCAGCCCCAGCATTTT
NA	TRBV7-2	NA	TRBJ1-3	CASSLSTGGNTIYF	TGTGCCAGCAGCTTATCTACGGGTGGAAACACCATATATTTT
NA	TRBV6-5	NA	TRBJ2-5	CASSYSDLQETQYF	TGTGCCAGCAGTTACTCGGACTTGCAAGAGACCCAGTACTTC
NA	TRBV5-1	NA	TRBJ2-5	CASSLGWGRETQYF	TGCGCCAGCAGCTTGGGGTGGGGCCGGGAGACCCAGTACTTC
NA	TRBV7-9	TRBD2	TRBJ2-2	CASSLGAGGDTGELFF	TGTGCCAGCAGCTTAGGAGCGGGAGGGGACACCGGGGAGCTGTTTTTT
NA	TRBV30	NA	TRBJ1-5	CAWNQGDQPQHF	TGTGCCTGGAACCAAGGGGATCAGCCCCAGCATTTT
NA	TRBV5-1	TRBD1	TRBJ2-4	CASSLATGDNIQYF	TGCGCCAGCAGCTTGGCTACAGGGGACAACATTCAGTACTTC
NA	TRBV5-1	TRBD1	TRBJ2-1	CASSFQGVSGNEQFF	TGCGCCAGCAGCTTCCAGGGGGTTTCAGGTAATGAGCAGTTCTTC
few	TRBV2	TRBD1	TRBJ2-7	CASRLQGAFSYEQYF	TGTGCCAGCAGACTCCAGGGGGCGTTCTCCTACGAGCAGTACTTC
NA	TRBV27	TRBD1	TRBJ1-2	CASRGTAVGYTF	TGTGCCAGCAGGGGGACAGCTGTTGGCTACACCTTC
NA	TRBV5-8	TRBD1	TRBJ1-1	CASSLEGTVMNTEAFF	TGTGCCAGCAGCTTGGAGGGGACAGTCATGAACACTGAAGCTTTCTTT
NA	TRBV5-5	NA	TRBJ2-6	CASSLSQWGANVLTF	TGTGCCAGCAGCTTATCACAGTGGGGGGCCAACGTCCTGACTTTC
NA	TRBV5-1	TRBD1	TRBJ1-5	CASSIGTGGNQPQHF	TGCGCCAGCAGCATTGGGACAGGCGGCAATCAGCCCCAGCATTTT
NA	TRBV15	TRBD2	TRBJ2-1	CATKTSGNLQEQFF	TGTGCCACCAAGACTAGCGGGAATCTCCAGGAGCAGTTCTTC
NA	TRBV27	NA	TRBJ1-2	CASSLRSNPGGYTF	TGTGCCAGCAGTTTAAGGAGTAATCCCGGAGGCTACACCTTC
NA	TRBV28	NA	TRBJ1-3	CASSWTRDSSGNTIYF	TGTGCCAGCAGTTGGACTCGGGACTCCTCTGGAAACACCATATATTTT
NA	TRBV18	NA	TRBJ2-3	CASSSRVMQGRSTDTQYF	TGTGCCAGCTCATCCAGGGTTATGCAGGGCAGGAGCACAGATACGCAGTATTTT
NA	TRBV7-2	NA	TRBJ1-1	CASSGGGLETEAFF	TGTGCCAGCAGCGGGGGGGGGCTGGAGACTGAAGCTTTCTTT
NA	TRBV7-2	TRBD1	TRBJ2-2	CASSLLQGAGELFF	TGTGCCAGCAGCTTATTACAGGGGGCCGGGGAGCTGTTTTTT
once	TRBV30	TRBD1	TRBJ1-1	CAWSVIQFSDRGGTEAFF	TGTGCCTGGAGTGTAATCCAATTCTCAGACAGGGGCGGTACTGAAGCTTTCTTT
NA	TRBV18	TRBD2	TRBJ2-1	CASSPGLASYNEQFF	TGTGCCAGCTCACCTGGACTAGCGAGCTACAATGAGCAGTTCTTC
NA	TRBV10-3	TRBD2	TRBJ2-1	CAISEPGLGASNEQFF	TGTGCCATCAGTGAGCCTGGACTAGGGGCCTCTAATGAGCAGTTCTTC